Presented here are 21 T cell receptor beta chains from one specimen sequenced in a study of Graves' ophthalmopathy and Graves' hyperthyroidism. RNA transcripts served as template for amplifying TCR beta CDR3 sequences. An opening RT-PCR round employed HTBI primers and preceded a second-round multiplex PCR. TCRdb ran MiXCR on the multiplex PCR reads and lists one entry per CDR3 protein. Among 900,000 to 1,200,000 distinct CDR3 sequences, 35% to 40% were seen once, and the ten largest hold around 10%. Material: peripheral blood or thyroid tissue (not recorded which). Receptor source: an adult man with Graves' hyperthyroidism.

The table lists this clonotype with many counts. The rearrangement links TRBV2 to TRBJ2-7; D unresolved. This CDR3 has 15 residues. Between the trimmed V and J ends, which lost 6 bases and 0 bases, there was a span of 15 bases. Germline CDR1 is SNHLY and CDR2 is FYNNEI. CDR3 in amino acids: CASRGTTSSSYEQYF. DNA of the CDR3: TGTGCCAGCAGGGGTACGACATCGAGCTCCTACGAGCAGTACTTC.

As regards this clonotype: The missing conserved phenylalanine or tryptophan at the end of this CDR3 makes a read error likely. The DNA is left out, because the CDR3 cannot be placed on it with certainty; the CDR3 is given as TCRdb lists it. The chain has TRBV10-3 and TRBJ2-5; the D call of TRBD2 is as the table states it, not checked on the DNA. Germline V gene sequence: CDR1 ENHRY, CDR2 SYGVKD. A total of 17 residues make up the CDR3, ends included. CDR3: CAISESFRAGYGYTFGS.

This clonotype has just a few counts. V and J are TRBV19 and TRBJ2-7; TRBD1 or TRBD2 may be the D gene (5 bases each). Deletions cut 2 bases from V and 7 bases from J, with 9 bases between. The V gene's germline CDR1 is LNHDA and CDR2 SQIVND (reference sequence). This CDR3 comprises 12 residues. CDR3 DNA sequence: TGTGCCAGTAGTATATGGGGACGGGAGCAGTACTTC. It encodes CASSIWGREQYF.

Ten or more counts support this clonotype. The rearrangement uses TRBV20-1 and TRBJ1-2; 7 bases map to TRBD1. CDR3 length: 15 residues. Germline V CDR1 and CDR2: DFQATT, SNEGSKA (reference sequence). V was pared by 0 bases and J by 8 bases, with 12 bases of the junction left unmatched. CDR3 protein: CSARDYGTVDWGYTF. In DNA, the CDR3 is TGCAGTGCTAGAGATTACGGGACAGTGGATTGGGGCTACACCTTC.

Worth noting for this clonotype: Given a much more abundant clone one base away, this may be a read error. V and J are TRBV7-9 and TRBJ1-2; D possibly corresponds to TRBD1 (5 bases). CDR1 and CDR2 (germline): SEHNR, FQNEAQ (reference sequence). This CDR3 region has 14 residues. CDR3 DNA sequence: TGTGCCGGCAGCTTGGGGCAGGTTTCCTATGGCTACACCTTC. Protein: CAGSLGQVSYGYTF. The full variable domain, its missing parts supplied by reference TRBV7-9 and TRBJ1-2, is DTGVSQNPRHKITKRGQNVTFRCDPISEHNRLYWYRQTLGQGPEFLTYFQNEAQLEKSRLLSDRFSAERPKGSFSTLEIQRTEQGDSAMYLCAGSLGQVSYGYTFGSGTRLTVV.

This clonotype was found many times. The chain carries TRBV4-1 and TRBJ1-1; possibly TRBD1 for D (5 bases). CDR3 length: 15 amino acids. V was cut by 1 base and J by 3 bases, with 12 bases left in between. The V gene's germline CDR1 is MGHRA and CDR2 YSYEKL. The CDR3, as DNA: TGCGCCAGCAGCCAAGGGGGCCAACCGGACACTGAAGCTTTCTTT. Protein: CASSQGGQPDTEAFF.

Many counts were recorded for this clonotype. The chain combines TRBV19 with TRBJ1-1; D not certain. Trimming took 6 bases from V and 1 from J, leaving 12 bases between them. CDR1 and CDR2 (germline): LNHDA, SQIVND (reference sequence). The CDR3 totals 14 residues. The CDR3 DNA is TGTGCCAGTAGAAGAACAGTCCGGAACACTGAAGCTTTCTTT. It is translated as CASRRTVRNTEAFF.

This clonotype occurred many times. The chain is built from TRBV15 and TRBJ1-4, with 10 bases identical to TRBD1. Germline CDR1 is LNHNV and CDR2 is YYDKDF (reference sequence). The CDR3 runs 14 residues. Trimming at V came to 3 bases and at J to 5 bases, leaving 0 bases not matched to a gene. CDR3 coding DNA: TGTGCCACCAGCAGGGACAGGGGGAATGAAAAACTGTTTTTT. Translating it yields CATSRDRGNEKLFF.

The V call is TRBV5-1, the J call TRBJ1-2, with 11 bases aligning to TRBD1. Unmatched junction bases numbered 2, after V lost 3 bases and J lost 4 bases. The V gene's germline CDR1 is SGHRS and CDR2 YFSETQ. The CDR3 spans 14 residues. As DNA, the CDR3 is TGCGCCAGCAGCTGGACAGGGGGCGTCTATGGCTACACCTTC. Translation: CASSWTGGVYGYTF.

This clonotype showed up many times. The chain has TRBV13 and TRBJ2-7; D is possibly TRBD2 (6 bases). This CDR3 is built from 14 residues. CDR1 and CDR2 (germline): PRHDT, FYEKMQ (reference sequence). Trimming pared 4 bases from V and 4 bases from J, leaving 14 bases between. This CDR3 reads CASSYGTYRYEQYF. The CDR3 DNA sequence: TGTGCCAGCAGCTACGGGACTTACCGTTACGAGCAGTACTTC.

This clonotype has at least ten counts. The V and J genes are TRBV29-1 and TRBJ2-5; 10 bases agree with TRBD1. This CDR3 region has 14 residues. Trimming took 6 bases from V and 3 from J; bases not matched to a gene: 7. Per the germline V gene, CDR1 is SQVTM and CDR2 is ANQGSEA. CDR3 residues: CSVHPGQGKETQYF. CDR3 DNA sequence: TGCAGCGTACATCCGGGACAGGGGAAAGAGACCCAGTACTTC.

The chain recombines TRBV20-1 with TRBJ1-6, with 9 bases fitting TRBD1. CDR1 and CDR2 from the germline V gene are DFQATT and SNEGSKA (reference sequence). The CDR3 is 14 residues long. J was trimmed by 10 bases and V by 6 bases; bases with no gene match: 10. The CDR3 DNA reads as TGCAGTGCCACCCTTACAGGGGGCGCGTCACCCCTCCACTTT. The encoded protein is CSATLTGGASPLHF.

The CDR3 loop is CSALGQGVTYEQYF. For the CDR3, the DNA is TGCAGTGCCCTAGGACAGGGGGTAACCTACGAGCAGTACTTC. The V gene is TRBV20-1, the J gene TRBJ2-7; TRBD1 aligns across 10 bases. The trim removed 6 bases at V and 2 bases at J, leaving 7 bases unmatched. The length of the CDR3 is 14 residues. Germline CDR1 is DFQATT and CDR2 is SNEGSKA (reference sequence).

The table lists this clonotype with many counts. The rearrangement uses TRBV6-4 and TRBJ2-2, with D hard to call. The V end was cut by 3 bases, the J end by 1 base, with 3 bases between. The V gene's germline CDR1 is MRHNA and CDR2 SNTAGT. The CDR3 consists of 13 residues. The CDR3 nucleotides read TGTGCCAGCAGTGAAGGGAACACCGGGGAGCTGTTTTTT. Its protein product is CASSEGNTGELFF.

The chain recombines TRBV12-3 or TRBV12-4 with TRBJ1-1; the match to TRBD1 covers 7 bases. Unmatched junction bases numbered 9, after V lost 6 bases and J lost 5 bases. The CDR3 is 14 amino acids. The chain's CDR3 is CASSQWQGGTEAFF. The CDR3 DNA reads as TGTGCCAGCAGCCAATGGCAGGGGGGAACTGAAGCTTTCTTT.

V gene TRBV18 combines with J gene TRBJ2-7; TRBD1 is a possible D gene (6 bases). Trimming left V 3 bases short and J 6 bases short, with 12 bases between. This CDR3 has 13 amino acids. Germline CDR1 KGHSH, CDR2 LQKENI. CDR3 loop: CASSPKQGTEQYF. CDR3 DNA sequence: TGTGCCAGCTCACCCAAACAGGGAACCGAGCAGTACTTC.

This clonotype was recorded at least ten times. The CDR3 coding sequence is TGTGCCAGCAGCTTAGCGGTACAGACTGAAGCTTTCTTT. Translating it yields CASSLAVQTEAFF. The V gene is TRBV7-2, the J gene TRBJ1-1; no clear D gene. Trimming took 0 bases from V and 5 from J, leaving 7 bases between them. In germline, CDR1 is SGHTA, CDR2 FQGNSA. The length of the CDR3 is 13 residues.

There are many counts of this clonotype. The rearrangement uses TRBV5-1 and TRBJ1-1; a weak D match, TRBD1 (5 bases). CDR3 size: 14 residues. V lost 0 bases, J lost 9 bases, and 15 bases lay in between. CDR1 and CDR2 (germline): SGHRS, YFSETQ. This chain's CDR3 is CASSLEQLAGKAFF. CDR3 DNA sequence: TGCGCCAGCAGCTTGGAACAGTTGGCAGGGAAAGCTTTCTTT.

This clonotype occurred many times. The J gene is TRBJ2-7, the V gene TRBV20-1; D remains unclear. Germline V CDR1 and CDR2: DFQATT, SNEGSKA (reference sequence). V lost 0 bases and J 3 bases, leaving 12 bases between the germline ends. The CDR3 covers 14 residues. CDR3 nucleotides: TGCAGTGCTAGAGAGGCGCGCAAGAACTACGAGCAGTACTTC. It encodes CSAREARKNYEQYF.

The chain joins TRBV12-3 or TRBV12-4 to TRBJ2-7; D is possibly TRBD2 (5 bases). This CDR3 is 15 amino acids long. Trimming cost V 6 bases and J 0 bases, with 15 bases left between them. This CDR3 is CASRAAELSSYEQYF. The CDR3, as DNA: TGTGCCAGCAGGGCAGCGGAACTTAGCTCCTACGAGCAGTACTTC.

Worth noting for this clonotype: Being one base from a much bigger clone, this may be a read error. J is TRBJ1-6 and V is TRBV2; D not resolved. The V gene's germline CDR1 is SNHLY and CDR2 FYNNEI. This CDR3 is 14 amino acids long. CDR3 DNA: TGTGCCAGCGGTGAATTGTCGGCCGGTTCACCCCTCCACTTT. Encoded protein: CASGELSAGSPLHF.